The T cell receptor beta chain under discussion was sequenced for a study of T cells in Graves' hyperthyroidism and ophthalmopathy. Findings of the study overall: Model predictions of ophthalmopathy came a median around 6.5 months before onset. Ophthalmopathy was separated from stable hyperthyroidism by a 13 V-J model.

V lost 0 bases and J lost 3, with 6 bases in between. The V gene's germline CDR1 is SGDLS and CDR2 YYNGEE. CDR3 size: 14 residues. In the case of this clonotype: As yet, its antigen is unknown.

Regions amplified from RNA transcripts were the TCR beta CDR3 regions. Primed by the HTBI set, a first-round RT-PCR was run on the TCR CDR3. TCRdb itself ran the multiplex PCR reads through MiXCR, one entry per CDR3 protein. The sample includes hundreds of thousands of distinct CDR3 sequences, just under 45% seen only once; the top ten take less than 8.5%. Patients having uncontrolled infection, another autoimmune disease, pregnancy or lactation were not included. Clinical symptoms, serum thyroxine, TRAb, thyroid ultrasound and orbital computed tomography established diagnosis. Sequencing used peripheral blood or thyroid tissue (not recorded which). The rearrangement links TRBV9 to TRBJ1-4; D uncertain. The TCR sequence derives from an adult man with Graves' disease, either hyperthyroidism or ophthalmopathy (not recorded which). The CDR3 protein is CASSVGGSNEKLFF. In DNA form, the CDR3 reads TGTGCCAGCAGCGTAGGAGGATCTAATGAAAAACTGTTTTTT.